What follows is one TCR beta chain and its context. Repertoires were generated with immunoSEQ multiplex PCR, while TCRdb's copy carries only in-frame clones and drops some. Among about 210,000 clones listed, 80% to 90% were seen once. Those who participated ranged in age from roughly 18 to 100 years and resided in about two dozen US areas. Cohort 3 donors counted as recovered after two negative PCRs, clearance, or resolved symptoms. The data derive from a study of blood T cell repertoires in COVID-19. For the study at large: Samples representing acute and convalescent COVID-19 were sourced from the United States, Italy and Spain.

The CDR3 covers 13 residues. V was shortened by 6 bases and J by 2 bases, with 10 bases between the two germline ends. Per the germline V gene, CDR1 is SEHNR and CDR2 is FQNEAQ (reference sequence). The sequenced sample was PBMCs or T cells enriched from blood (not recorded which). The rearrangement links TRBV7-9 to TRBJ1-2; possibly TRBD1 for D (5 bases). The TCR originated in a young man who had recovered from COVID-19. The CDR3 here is CASSLTANYGYTF. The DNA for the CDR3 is TGTGCCAGCAGTCTGACAGCAAACTATGGCTACACCTTC.